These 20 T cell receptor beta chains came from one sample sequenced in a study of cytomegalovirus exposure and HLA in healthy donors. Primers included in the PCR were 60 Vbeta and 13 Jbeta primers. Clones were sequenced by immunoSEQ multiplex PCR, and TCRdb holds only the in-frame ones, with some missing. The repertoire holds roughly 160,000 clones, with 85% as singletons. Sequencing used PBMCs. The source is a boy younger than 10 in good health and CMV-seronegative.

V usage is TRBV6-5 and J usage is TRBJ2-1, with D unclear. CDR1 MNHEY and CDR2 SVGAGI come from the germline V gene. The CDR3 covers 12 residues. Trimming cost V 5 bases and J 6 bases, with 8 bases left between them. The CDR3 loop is CASSADFNEQFF. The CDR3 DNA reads TGTGCCAGCAGTGCCGACTTCAATGAGCAGTTCTTC.

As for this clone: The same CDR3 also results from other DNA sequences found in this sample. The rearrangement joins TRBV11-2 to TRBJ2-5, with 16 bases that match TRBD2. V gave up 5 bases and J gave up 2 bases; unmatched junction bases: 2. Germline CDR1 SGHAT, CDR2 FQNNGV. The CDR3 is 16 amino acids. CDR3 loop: CASSLGLAGGQETQYF. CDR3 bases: TGTGCCAGCAGCCTGGGACTAGCGGGGGGGCAAGAGACCCAGTACTTC.

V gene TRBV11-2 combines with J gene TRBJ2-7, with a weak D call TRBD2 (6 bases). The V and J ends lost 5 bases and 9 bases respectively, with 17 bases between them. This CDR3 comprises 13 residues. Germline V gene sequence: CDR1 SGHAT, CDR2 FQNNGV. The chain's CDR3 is CASSLWTGDPQYF. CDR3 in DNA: TGTGCCAGCAGCCTGTGGACGGGGGACCCGCAGTACTTC.

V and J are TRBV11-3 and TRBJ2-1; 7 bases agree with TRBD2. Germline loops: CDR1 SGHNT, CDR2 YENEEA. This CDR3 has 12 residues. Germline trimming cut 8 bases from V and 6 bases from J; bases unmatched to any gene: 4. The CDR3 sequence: CASRASGNEQFF. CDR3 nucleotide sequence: TGTGCCAGCCGGGCTAGCGGCAATGAGCAGTTCTTC. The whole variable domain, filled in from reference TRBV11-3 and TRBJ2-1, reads EAGVVQSPRYKIIEKKQPVAFWCNPISGHNTLYWYLQNLGQGPELLIRYENEEAVDDSQLPKDRFSAERLKGVDSTLKIQPAELGDSAVYLCASRASGNEQFFGPGTRLTVL.

The DNA of the CDR3 is TGTGCCAGCAGACTACAGGGGGCACAAGATACGCAGTATTTT. Translation gives CASRLQGAQDTQYF. V gene TRBV28 combines with J gene TRBJ2-3; 9 bases align to TRBD1. Trimming removed 6 bases from V and 5 bases from J; junction bases left unmatched: 6. The germline V gene encodes CDR1 MDHEN and CDR2 SYDVKM. The CDR3 length is 14 residues.

Here the CDR3 reads CASSVEGLPYNEQFF. The CDR3, as DNA: TGTGCCAGCAGCGTAGAGGGACTACCCTACAATGAGCAGTTCTTC. The rearrangement joins TRBV9 to TRBJ2-1, with TRBD2 identical over 7 bases. CDR3 length: 15 residues. J lost 2 bases, V lost 0 bases, and 2 bases had no gene match. Germline values: CDR1 SGDLS, CDR2 YYNGEE.

For the CDR3, the DNA is TGTGCCAGCAGCCGTGGACAGGGCTCCTCTGGAAACACCATATATTTT. Translation: CASSRGQGSSGNTIYF. The chain carries TRBV11-3 and TRBJ1-3, with TRBD1 identical over 8 bases. The germline V gene encodes CDR1 SGHNT and CDR2 YENEEA. The CDR3 consists of 16 residues. J gave up 0 bases and V 5 bases, and 6 bases lay outside the gene matches. Variable domain in full (rest from reference TRBV11-3 and TRBJ1-3): EAGVVQSPRYKIIEKKQPVAFWCNPISGHNTLYWYLQNLGQGPELLIRYENEEAVDDSQLPKDRFSAERLKGVDSTLKIQPAELGDSAVYLCASSRGQGSSGNTIYFGEGSWLTVV.

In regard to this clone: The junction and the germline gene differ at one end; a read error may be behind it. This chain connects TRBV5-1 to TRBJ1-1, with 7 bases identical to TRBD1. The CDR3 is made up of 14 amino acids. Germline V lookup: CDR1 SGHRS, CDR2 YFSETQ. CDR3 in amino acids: CASSLSGGVTEAFF. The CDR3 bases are TGTGCCAGCAGCCTTTCAGGGGGAGTCACTGAAGCTTTCTTT.

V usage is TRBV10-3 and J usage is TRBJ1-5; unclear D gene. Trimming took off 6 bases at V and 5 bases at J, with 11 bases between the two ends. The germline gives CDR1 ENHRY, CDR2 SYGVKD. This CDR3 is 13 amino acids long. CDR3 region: CAIRRRDDQPQHF. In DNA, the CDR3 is TGTGCCATCAGGAGGCGGGATGATCAGCCCCAGCATTTT.

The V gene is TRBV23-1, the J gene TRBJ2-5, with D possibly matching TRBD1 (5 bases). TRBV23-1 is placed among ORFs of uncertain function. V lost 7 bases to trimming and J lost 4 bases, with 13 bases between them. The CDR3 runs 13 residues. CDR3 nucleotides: TGCGCCAGCATGGTCCAGGGTTTAGAGACCCAGTACTTC. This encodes CASMVQGLETQYF.

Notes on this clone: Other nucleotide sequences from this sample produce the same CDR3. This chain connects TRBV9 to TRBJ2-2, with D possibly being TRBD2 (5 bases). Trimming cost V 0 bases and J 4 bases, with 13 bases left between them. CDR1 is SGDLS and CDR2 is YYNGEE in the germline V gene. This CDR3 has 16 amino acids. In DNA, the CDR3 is TGTGCCAGCAGCGTAGGACCCGGGGAAGGCACCGGGGAGCTGTTTTTT. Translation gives CASSVGPGEGTGELFF.

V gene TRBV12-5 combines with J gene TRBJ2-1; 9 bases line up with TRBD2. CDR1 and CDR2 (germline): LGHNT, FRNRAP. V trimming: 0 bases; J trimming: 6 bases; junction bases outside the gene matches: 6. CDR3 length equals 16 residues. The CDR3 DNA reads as TGTGCTAGTGGTTTGGTACTTGGCGGGGGGGGCAATGAGCAGTTCTTC. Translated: CASGLVLGGGGNEQFF.

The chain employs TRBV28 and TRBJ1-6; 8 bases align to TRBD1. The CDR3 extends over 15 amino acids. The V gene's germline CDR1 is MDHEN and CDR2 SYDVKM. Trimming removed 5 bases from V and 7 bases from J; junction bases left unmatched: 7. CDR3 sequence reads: CASSPWTGLNSPLHF. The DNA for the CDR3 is TGTGCCAGCAGTCCTTGGACAGGGTTGAATTCACCCCTCCACTTT. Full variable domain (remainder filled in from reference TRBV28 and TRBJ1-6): DVKVTQSSRYLVKRTGEKVFLECVQDMDHENMFWYRQDPGLGLRLIYFSYDVKMKEKGDIPEGYSVSREKKERFSLILESASTNQTSMYLCASSPWTGLNSPLHFGNGTRLTVT.

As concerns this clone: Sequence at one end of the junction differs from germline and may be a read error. The CDR3 is CASSLPGQGSTIYF. CDR3 coding DNA: TGTGCCAGCAGTTTACCCGGACAGGGAAGCACCATATATTTT. The chain couples TRBV28 to TRBJ1-3; 8 bases are a match to TRBD1. CDR1 MDHEN and CDR2 SYDVKM come from the germline V gene. There are 14 residues in the CDR3.

CDR3 nucleotide sequence: TGTGCCAGCAGAAGACAGGGTAGTAACACTGAAGCTTTCTTT. Protein product: CASRRQGSNTEAFF. The chain links TRBV27 to TRBJ1-1; 7 bases agree with TRBD1. From germline, CDR1 is MNHEY and CDR2 SMNVEV (reference sequence). The CDR3 has 14 residues. With 6 bases clipped from V and 2 bases from J, the junction kept 6 bases outside the gene matches.

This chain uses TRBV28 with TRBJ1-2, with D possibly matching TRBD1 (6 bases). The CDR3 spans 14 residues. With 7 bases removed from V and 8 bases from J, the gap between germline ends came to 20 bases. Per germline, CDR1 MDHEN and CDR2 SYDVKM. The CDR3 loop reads CASNGTPSREGYTF. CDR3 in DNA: TGTGCCAGCAACGGGACACCCAGTCGGGAAGGCTACACCTTC.

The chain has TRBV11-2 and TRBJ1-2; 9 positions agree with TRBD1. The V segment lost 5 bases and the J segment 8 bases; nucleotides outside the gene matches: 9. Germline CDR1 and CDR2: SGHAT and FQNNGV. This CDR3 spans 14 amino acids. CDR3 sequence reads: CASSPTGTGKGYTF. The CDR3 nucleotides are TGTGCCAGCAGCCCGACTGGGACAGGGAAGGGCTACACCTTC. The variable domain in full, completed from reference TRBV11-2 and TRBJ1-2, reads EAGVAQSPRYKIIEKRQSVAFWCNPISGHATLYWYQQILGQGPKLLIQFQNNGVVDDSQLPKDRFSAERLKGVDSTLKIQPAKLEDSAVYLCASSPTGTGKGYTFGSGTRLTVV.

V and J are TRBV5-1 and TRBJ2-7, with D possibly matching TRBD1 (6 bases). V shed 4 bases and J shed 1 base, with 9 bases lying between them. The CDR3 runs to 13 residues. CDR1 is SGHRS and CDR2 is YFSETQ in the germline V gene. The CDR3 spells CASSPTGSYEQYF. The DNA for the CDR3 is TGCGCCAGCAGCCCGACAGGTTCCTACGAGCAGTACTTC.

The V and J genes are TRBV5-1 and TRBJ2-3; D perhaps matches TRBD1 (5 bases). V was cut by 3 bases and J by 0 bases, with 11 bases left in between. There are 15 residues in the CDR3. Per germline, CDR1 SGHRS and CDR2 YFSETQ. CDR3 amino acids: CASSSLGLSTDTQYF. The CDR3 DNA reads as TGCGCCAGCAGCTCGTTGGGGCTGAGCACAGATACGCAGTATTTT.

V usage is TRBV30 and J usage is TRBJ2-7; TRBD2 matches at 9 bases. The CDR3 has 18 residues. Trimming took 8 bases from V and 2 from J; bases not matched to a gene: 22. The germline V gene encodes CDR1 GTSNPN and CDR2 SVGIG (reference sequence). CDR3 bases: TGTGCCCACATACCAGGGGGGGCTAGCGGGACCTCTACCTACGAGCAGTACTTC. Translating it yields CAHIPGGASGTSTYEQYF.